These T cell receptor beta chains were read from a single sample in a study of cytomegalovirus exposure and HLA in healthy donors. The data were produced by immunoSEQ multiplex PCR, yet TCRdb's version contains in-frame clones alone and is incomplete. In the table there are some 80,000 clones, roughly 96% of which are singletons. The sequenced sample was PBMCs. The receptors here all came from a woman between 18 and 30 years old in good health and CMV-seronegative. Each CDR3 is given with its conserved first and last residue. Fields, in order: J gene, V gene, clone size, D gene, CDR3 protein, CDR3 DNA. The D gene is left open where the match is weak. Where a row states a size, it is once, few, many or the class of an expanded clone; other rows omit it.

>TRBJ2-7|TRBV28|-|TRBD1
CASSYGLAGGLYEQYF
TGTGCCAGCAGTTACGGCCTGGCAGGGGGCTTATACGAGCAGTACTTC
>TRBJ2-2|TRBV5-8|-|TRBD1
CASSWDRAYTGELFF
TGTGCCAGCAGCTGGGACAGGGCTTACACCGGGGAGCTGTTTTTT
>TRBJ2-7|TRBV28|-|TRBD1
CASSYRGQNSYEQYF
TGTGCCAGCAGTTACAGGGGGCAAAATTCCTACGAGCAGTACTTC
>TRBJ1-4|TRBV18|-|TRBD1
CASSPPPTGTGGNAANEKLFF
TGTGCCAGCTCACCACCCCCAACCGGGACAGGGGGCAACGCGGCTAATGAAAAACTGTTTTTT
>TRBJ2-1|TRBV5-4|-|TRBD2
CASSGGLAEQFF
TGTGCCAGCAGCGGGGGACTAGCGGAGCAGTTCTTC
>TRBJ1-5|TRBV27|-|-
CASSFGQGSQPQHF
TGTGCCAGCAGTTTTGGTCAGGGCAGTCAGCCCCAGCATTTT
>TRBJ2-2|TRBV9|-|-
CASSAKPTGAPNTGELFF
TGTGCCAGCAGCGCAAAACCTACTGGAGCGCCGAACACCGGGGAGCTGTTTTTT
>TRBJ2-5|TRBV5-1|-|TRBD2
CASSPGQGSAGGETQYF
TGCGCCAGCAGCCCCGGCCAGGGTAGCGCGGGGGGGGAGACCCAGTACTTC
>TRBJ2-4|TRBV28|-|-
CASSPAGVSVKNIQYF
TGTGCCAGCAGCCCCGCAGGGGTTTCGGTCAAAAACATTCAGTACTTC
>TRBJ2-6|TRBV2|-|TRBD2
CASTGGRANVLTF
TGTGCCAGCACGGGGGGTAGGGCCAACGTCCTGACTTTC
>TRBJ1-1|TRBV2|-|-
CASPLGVNTEAFF
TGTGCCAGCCCTTTAGGGGTGAACACTGAAGCTTTCTTT
>TRBJ2-7|TRBV10-2|-|-
CATNPGHLSYEQYF
TGCGCCACCAATCCGGGACACCTCTCCTACGAGCAGTACTTC
>TRBJ2-7|TRBV7-2|-|TRBD1
CASSLGVWTGTYEQYF
TGTGCCAGCAGCTTAGGGGTCTGGACAGGGACCTACGAGCAATACTTC
>TRBJ2-5|TRBV19|-|-
CASNSGRVQETQYF
TGTGCCAGTAATTCGGGAAGGGTCCAAGAGACCCAGTACTTC
>TRBJ2-7|TRBV2|-|TRBD1
CASSPGQGRDEQYF
TGTGCCAGCAGTCCCGGACAGGGGCGGGACGAGCAGTACTTC
>TRBJ2-5|TRBV5-1|-|-
CASNRGQETQYF
TGCGCCAGCAATAGGGGCCAAGAGACCCAGTACTTC
>TRBJ1-3|TRBV10-3|-|-
CAISEGRVTIYF
TGTGCCATCAGTGAGGGGCGGGTCACCATATATTTT
>TRBJ1-1|TRBV7-8|-|-
CASSLGRVDTEAFF
TGTGCCAGCAGCCTTGGGCGGGTGGACACTGAAGCTTTCTTT
>TRBJ2-7|TRBV4-2|-|TRBD2
CASSQDRSGSSYEQYF
TGTGCCAGCAGCCAAGATCGGAGCGGGAGCTCCTACGAGCAGTACTTC
>TRBJ2-2|TRBV7-6|once|TRBD2
CASSFSGSLNTGELFF
TGTGCCAGCAGCTTTAGCGGGAGTCTAAACACCGGGGAGCTGTTTTTT
>TRBJ2-1|TRBV13|once|TRBD1
CASSSRDSYNEQFF
TGTGCCAGCAGCTCCCGGGACAGCTACAATGAGCAGTTCTTC
>TRBJ2-5|TRBV7-6|once|TRBD2
CASSSSGIQGQYF
TGTGCCAGCAGCTCTAGCGGGATACAGGGCCAGTACTTC
>TRBJ2-1|TRBV7-8|-|-
CASSFSTTDGNEQFF
TGTGCCAGCAGCTTTTCGACTACGGATGGAAATGAGCAGTTCTTC
>TRBJ2-5|TRBV5-5|once|TRBD2
CASSLGLAGGRQETQYF
TGTGCCAGCAGCTTGGGACTAGCGGGAGGGAGGCAAGAGACCCAGTACTTC
>TRBJ1-2|TRBV6-6|-|-
CASSPPLDRYYGYTF
TGTGCCAGCAGTCCCCCTCTAGACCGGTACTATGGCTACACCTTC
>TRBJ1-1|TRBV5-8|-|-
CASSLRAGIGTEAFF
TGTGCCAGCAGCTTGCGGGCAGGGATAGGCACTGAAGCTTTCTTT
>TRBJ2-7|TRBV6-1|-|-
CASSEGPSYEQYF
TGTGCCAGCAGTGAAGGGCCCTCTTACGAGCAGTACTTC
>TRBJ2-5|TRBV18|-|-
CASSPPRETQYF
TGTGCCAGCTCACCACCGAGGGAGACCCAGTACTTC
>TRBJ2-1|TRBV4-1|-|-
CASSFPVRTLNEQFF
TGCGCCAGCAGCTTTCCGGTGCGCACCCTCAATGAGCAGTTCTTC
>TRBJ2-7|TRBV28|-|TRBD1
CASRSQGASTEQYF
TGTGCCAGCAGGTCCCAGGGGGCCTCAACTGAGCAGTACTTC
>TRBJ1-5|TRBV15|-|-
CATRPGLSNQPQHF
TGTGCCACCAGACCGGGACTGAGCAATCAGCCCCAGCATTTT
>TRBJ2-1|TRBV7-2|-|TRBD2
CASRSTSGRRNEQFF
TGTGCCTCCAGATCGACTAGCGGTCGTCGGAATGAGCAGTTCTTC
>TRBJ2-2|TRBV10-3|-|TRBD2
CAIGASGSAIGELFF
TGTGCCATCGGGGCTAGCGGGAGTGCTATCGGGGAGCTGTTTTTT
>TRBJ2-1|TRBV10-1|once|TRBD2
CASSEGTRRNEQFF
TGCGCCAGCAGTGAAGGGACTAGGCGAAATGAGCAGTTCTTC
>TRBJ2-3|TRBV15|-|TRBD1
CATGTASTDTQYF
TGTGCCACGGGGACAGCTAGCACAGATACGCAGTATTTT
>TRBJ1-1|TRBV5-5|-|-
CASSSQGDTEAFF
TGTGCCAGCAGCTCCCAGGGTGACACTGAAGCTTTCTTT